This record looks at one T cell receptor (beta chain) sequence and its context. Method: immunoSEQ multiplex PCR; TCRdb's copy keeps in-frame clones and lacks some. The sample has about 11,000 clones; about 81% are singletons. Documented treatment: randomized to nivolumab then ipilimumab (arm A) or the reverse (arm B). The sample is drawn from a study of sequential checkpoint blockade in melanoma. The CDR3 has 20 residues. The V gene's germline CDR1 is LNHNV and CDR2 YYDKDF (reference sequence). The ends lost 0 bases at V and 0 bases at J; junction bases unmatched: 6. J is TRBJ2-2 and V is TRBV15; TRBD2 matches 14 bases. The receptor was derived from a human donor with melanoma. The material sequenced was CD8+ T cells sorted from blood (inferred from file names), taken from a patient given nivolumab and ipilimumab in sequence. The CDR3 sequence is CATSRDQGLAGEANTGELFF. Here the CDR3 DNA reads TGTGCCACCAGCAGAGATCAGGGACTAGCGGGAGAGGCGAACACCGGGGAGCTGTTTTTT.